This TCR beta chain was recorded in a study of shared clonotypes between healthy human individuals. The germline V gene encodes CDR1 SGHTA and CDR2 FQGNSA. CDR3 length: 13 amino acids. V was shortened by 4 bases and J by 6 bases, with 10 bases between the two germline ends. TCRdb keeps only in-frame clones here, not all; method: immunoSEQ multiplex PCR. The repertoire holds approximately 2.5 million clones, with roughly nine tenths as singletons. The sequenced sample consisted of naive CD4+ T cells sorted from blood. Stated subset: CD45RA+ positively selected. J is TRBJ1-5 and V is TRBV7-2; D is perhaps TRBD1 (6 bases). The TCR was taken from a young man in good health. CDR3 residues: CASSSQGIQPQHF. The DNA for the CDR3 is TGTGCCAGCAGCTCACAGGGAATTCAGCCCCAGCATTTT.